A selection of T cell receptor beta chains follows, all from one sample in a study of CD8 T cells in Susac syndrome. TCRdb processed the immunoSEQ multiplex PCR reads anew with MiXCR; each CDR3 protein has one entry. The top ten clones hold around 0.21% of a sample with about 300,000 distinct CDR3 sequences, 65% to 90% of them seen once. The specimen sequenced was CD8+ T cells from PBMCs. Receptors were obtained from a human donor with multiple sclerosis. Both conserved end residues are part of each CDR3. Each record gives: V gene, D gene, clone size, J gene, CDR3 protein, CDR3 DNA. A D gene is named only where the DNA matches it firmly. For some rows the clone size is stated as once, few or many, or as a class when expanded; others skip it.

TRBV2	NA	NA	TRBJ2-2	CASSLRGVPGELFF	TGTGCCAGCAGTTTGAGAGGGGTACCCGGGGAGCTGTTTTTT
TRBV2	NA	NA	TRBJ2-4	CASIQDANKAKNIQYF	TGTGCCAGCATCCAGGACGCAAATAAGGCCAAAAACATTCAGTACTTC
TRBV7-8	NA	once	TRBJ2-1	CASSSNSGAHLYNEQFF	TGTGCCAGCAGCTCCAACTCGGGGGCCCACCTTTACAATGAGCAGTTCTTC
TRBV10-3	NA	NA	TRBJ1-1	CAISEAGGLITEAFF	TGTGCCATCAGTGAGGCTGGGGGGTTGATCACTGAAGCTTTCTTT
TRBV4-3	NA	NA	TRBJ2-2	CASRDSIGGAGAGELFF	TGCGCCAGCAGGGATTCAATTGGGGGCGCGGGAGCCGGGGAGCTGTTTTTT
TRBV12-3/TRBV12-4	NA	NA	TRBJ1-2	CASSPGGVISYGYTF	TGTGCCAGCAGTCCCGGGGGTGTTATAAGCTATGGCTACACCTTC
TRBV6-5	NA	few	TRBJ1-2	CASSWFGGNYGYTF	TGTGCCAGCAGTTGGTTCGGGGGGAACTATGGCTACACCTTC
TRBV6-2/TRBV6-3	NA	NA	TRBJ1-5	CASSYPQGQWDQPQHF	TGTGCCAGCAGTTACCCCCAGGGGCAGTGGGATCAGCCCCAGCATTTT
TRBV6-2/TRBV6-3	TRBD1	NA	TRBJ2-3	CASSYPETGTGVLTDTQYF	TGTGCCAGCAGTTACCCTGAAACCGGGACAGGGGTCCTCACAGATACGCAGTATTTT
TRBV28	TRBD2	NA	TRBJ2-5	CASSWGSGRVETQYF	TGTGCCAGCAGTTGGGGGAGCGGGAGGGTAGAGACCCAGTACTTC
TRBV18	TRBD1	once	TRBJ1-1	CASSGGQGLRNTEAFF	TGTGCCAGCTCAGGAGGACAGGGGTTGAGGAACACTGAAGCTTTCTTT
TRBV30	NA	NA	TRBJ1-1	CAWSVGNTEAFF	TGTGCCTGGAGTGTTGGGAACACTGAAGCTTTCTTT
TRBV5-1	TRBD2	few	TRBJ2-7	CASSSRTSGSGDEQYF	TGCGCCAGCAGCTCCAGGACTAGCGGGAGCGGGGACGAGCAGTACTTC